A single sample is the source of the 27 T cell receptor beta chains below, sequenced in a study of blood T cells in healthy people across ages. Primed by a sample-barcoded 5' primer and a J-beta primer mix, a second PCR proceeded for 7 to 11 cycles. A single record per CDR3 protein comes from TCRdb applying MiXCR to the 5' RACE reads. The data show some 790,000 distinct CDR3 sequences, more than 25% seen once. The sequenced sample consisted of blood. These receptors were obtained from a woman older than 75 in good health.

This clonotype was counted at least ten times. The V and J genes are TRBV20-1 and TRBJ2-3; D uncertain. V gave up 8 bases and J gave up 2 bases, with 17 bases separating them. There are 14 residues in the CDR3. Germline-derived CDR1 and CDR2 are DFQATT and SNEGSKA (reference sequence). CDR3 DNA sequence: TGCAGTATCTCTATGGGCACCTCCACAGATACGCAGTATTTT. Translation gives CSISMGTSTDTQYF.

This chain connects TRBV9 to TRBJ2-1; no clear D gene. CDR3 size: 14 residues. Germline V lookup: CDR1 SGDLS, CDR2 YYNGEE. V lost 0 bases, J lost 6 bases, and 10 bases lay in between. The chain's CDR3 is CASSVEWRGNEQFF. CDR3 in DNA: TGTGCCAGCAGCGTAGAGTGGCGCGGCAATGAGCAGTTCTTC.

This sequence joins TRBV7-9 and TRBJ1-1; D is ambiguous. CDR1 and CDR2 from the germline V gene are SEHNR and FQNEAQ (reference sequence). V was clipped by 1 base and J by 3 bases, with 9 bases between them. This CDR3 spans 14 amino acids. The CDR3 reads CASSLVESYTEAFF. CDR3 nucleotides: TGTGCCAGCAGCTTAGTGGAGAGTTACACTGAAGCTTTCTTT.

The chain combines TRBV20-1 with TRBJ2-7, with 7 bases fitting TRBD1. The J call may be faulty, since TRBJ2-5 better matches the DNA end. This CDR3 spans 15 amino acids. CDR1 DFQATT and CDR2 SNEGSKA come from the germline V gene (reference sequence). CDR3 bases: TGCAGTGCTAGGGTCGGACAGGATTTTCAAGAGACCCAGTACTTC. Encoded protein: CSARVGQDFQETQYF.

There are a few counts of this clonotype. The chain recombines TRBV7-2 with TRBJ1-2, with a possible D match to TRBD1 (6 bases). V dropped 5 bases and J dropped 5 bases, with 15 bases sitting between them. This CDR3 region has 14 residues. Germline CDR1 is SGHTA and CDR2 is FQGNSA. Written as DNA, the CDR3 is TGTGCCAGCAGCAGATCGGGACAACTTTATGGCTACACCTTC. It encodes CASSRSGQLYGYTF.

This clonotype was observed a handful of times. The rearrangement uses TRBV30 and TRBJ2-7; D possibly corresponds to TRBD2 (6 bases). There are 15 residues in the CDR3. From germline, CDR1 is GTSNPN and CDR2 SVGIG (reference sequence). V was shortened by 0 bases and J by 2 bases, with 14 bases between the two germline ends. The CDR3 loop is CAWSVRGTPPYEQYF. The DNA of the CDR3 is TGTGCCTGGAGTGTACGGGGGACCCCGCCCTACGAGCAGTACTTC.

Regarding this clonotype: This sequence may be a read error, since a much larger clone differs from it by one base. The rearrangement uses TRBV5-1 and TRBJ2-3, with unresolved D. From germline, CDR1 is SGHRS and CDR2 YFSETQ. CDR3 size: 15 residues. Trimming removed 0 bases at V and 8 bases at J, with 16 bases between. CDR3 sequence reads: CASSLDFSRHGTQYF. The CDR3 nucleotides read TGCGCCAGCAGCTTGGATTTTTCGAGGCATGGTACGCAGTATTTT.

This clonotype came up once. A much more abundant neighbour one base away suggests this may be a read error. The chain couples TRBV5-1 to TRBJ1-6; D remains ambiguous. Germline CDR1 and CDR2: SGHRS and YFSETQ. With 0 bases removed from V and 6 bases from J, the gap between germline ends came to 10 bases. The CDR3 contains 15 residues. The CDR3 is CASSLGQPPNSPLHF. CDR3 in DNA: TGCGCCAGCAGCTTGGGGCAGCCTCCTAATTCACCCCTCCACTTT.

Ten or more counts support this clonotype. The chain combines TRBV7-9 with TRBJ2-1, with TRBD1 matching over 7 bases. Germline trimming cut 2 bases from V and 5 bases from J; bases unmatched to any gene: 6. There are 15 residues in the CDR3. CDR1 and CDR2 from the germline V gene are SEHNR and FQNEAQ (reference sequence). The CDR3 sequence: CASSLTGQLNNEQFF. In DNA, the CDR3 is TGTGCCAGCAGCTTAACGGGACAGTTAAACAATGAGCAGTTCTTC.

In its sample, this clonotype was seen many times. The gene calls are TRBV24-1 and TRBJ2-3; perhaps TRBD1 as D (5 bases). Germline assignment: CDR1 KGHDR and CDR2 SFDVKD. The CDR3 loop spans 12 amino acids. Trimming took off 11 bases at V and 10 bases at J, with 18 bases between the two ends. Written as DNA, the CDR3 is TGTGCCAGCTCCGTGGACATTTTACCGCAGTATTTT. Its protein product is CASSVDILPQYF.

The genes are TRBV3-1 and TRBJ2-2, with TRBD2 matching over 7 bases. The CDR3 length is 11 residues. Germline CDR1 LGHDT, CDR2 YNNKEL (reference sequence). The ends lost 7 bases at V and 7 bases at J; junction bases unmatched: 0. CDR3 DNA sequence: TGTGCCAGCACGGGAGGCGGGGAGCTGTTTTTT. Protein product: CASTGGGELFF.

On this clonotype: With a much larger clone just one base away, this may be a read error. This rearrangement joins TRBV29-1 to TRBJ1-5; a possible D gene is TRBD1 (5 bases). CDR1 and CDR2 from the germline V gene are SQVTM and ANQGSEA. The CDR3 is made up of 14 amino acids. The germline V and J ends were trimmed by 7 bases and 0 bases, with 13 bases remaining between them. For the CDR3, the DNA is TGCAGCGCTGTAGTGGGGGGTAGCAATCAGCCCCAGCATTTT. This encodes CSAVVGGSNQPQHF.

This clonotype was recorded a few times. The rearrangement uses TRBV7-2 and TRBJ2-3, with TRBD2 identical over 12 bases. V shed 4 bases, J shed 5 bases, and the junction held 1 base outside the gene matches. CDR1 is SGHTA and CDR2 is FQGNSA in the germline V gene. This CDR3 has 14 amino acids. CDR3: CASSWGLAGDTQYF. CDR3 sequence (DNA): TGTGCCAGCAGCTGGGGACTAGCGGGAGATACGCAGTATTTT.

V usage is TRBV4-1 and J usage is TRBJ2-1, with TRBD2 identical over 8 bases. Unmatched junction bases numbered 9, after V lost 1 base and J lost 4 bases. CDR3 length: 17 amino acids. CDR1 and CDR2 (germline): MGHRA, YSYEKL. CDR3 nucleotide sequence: TGCGCCAGCAGCCAAGTGGTGGTAGCGGGGCGTTACAATGAGCAGTTCTTC. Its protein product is CASSQVVVAGRYNEQFF.

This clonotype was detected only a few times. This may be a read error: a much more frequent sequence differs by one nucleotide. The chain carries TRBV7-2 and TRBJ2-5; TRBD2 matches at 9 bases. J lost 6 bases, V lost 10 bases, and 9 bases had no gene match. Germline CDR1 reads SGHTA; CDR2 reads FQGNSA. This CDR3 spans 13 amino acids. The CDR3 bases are TGTGCCACCTCTGGGCTAGCGGGAAAGACCCAGTACTTC. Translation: CATSGLAGKTQYF.

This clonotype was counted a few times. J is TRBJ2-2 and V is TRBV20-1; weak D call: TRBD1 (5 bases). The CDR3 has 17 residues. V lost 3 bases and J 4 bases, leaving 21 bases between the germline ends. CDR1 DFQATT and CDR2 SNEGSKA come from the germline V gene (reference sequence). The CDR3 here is CSASTDPQGWSTGELFF. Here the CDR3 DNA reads TGCAGTGCTAGTACGGACCCTCAGGGCTGGAGCACCGGGGAGCTGTTTTTT.

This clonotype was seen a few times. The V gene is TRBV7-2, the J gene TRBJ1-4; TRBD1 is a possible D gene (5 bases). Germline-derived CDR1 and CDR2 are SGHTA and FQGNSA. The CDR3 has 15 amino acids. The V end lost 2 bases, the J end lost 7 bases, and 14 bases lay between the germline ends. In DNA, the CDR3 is TGTGCCAGCAGCTTATGGGGCTCTCTTGGTGAAAAACTGTTTTTT. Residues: CASSLWGSLGEKLFF.

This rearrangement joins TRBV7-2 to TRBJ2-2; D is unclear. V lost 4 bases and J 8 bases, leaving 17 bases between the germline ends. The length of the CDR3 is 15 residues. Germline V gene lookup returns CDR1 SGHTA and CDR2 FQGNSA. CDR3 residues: CASSSSSVASGELFF. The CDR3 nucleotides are TGTGCCAGCAGCTCATCATCGGTCGCGTCGGGGGAGCTGTTTTTT.

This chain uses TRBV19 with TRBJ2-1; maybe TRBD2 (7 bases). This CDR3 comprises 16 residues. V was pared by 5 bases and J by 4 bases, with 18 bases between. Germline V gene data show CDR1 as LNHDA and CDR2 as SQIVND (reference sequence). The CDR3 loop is CASSAARGGVYNEQFF. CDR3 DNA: TGTGCCAGTAGTGCAGCAAGGGGGGGGGTTTACAATGAGCAGTTCTTC.

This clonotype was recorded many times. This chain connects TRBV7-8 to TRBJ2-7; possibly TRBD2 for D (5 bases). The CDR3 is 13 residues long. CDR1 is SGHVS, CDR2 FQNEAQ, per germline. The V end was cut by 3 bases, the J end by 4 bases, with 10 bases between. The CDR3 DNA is TGTGCCAGCAGCTTCGGGAAAGGATACGAGCAGTACTTC. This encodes CASSFGKGYEQYF.

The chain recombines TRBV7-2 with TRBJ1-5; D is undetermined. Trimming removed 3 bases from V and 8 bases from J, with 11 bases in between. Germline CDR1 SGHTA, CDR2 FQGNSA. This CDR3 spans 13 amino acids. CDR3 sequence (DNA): TGTGCCAGCAGCTTTGGCAGGATGGAGCCCCAGCATTTT. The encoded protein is CASSFGRMEPQHF.

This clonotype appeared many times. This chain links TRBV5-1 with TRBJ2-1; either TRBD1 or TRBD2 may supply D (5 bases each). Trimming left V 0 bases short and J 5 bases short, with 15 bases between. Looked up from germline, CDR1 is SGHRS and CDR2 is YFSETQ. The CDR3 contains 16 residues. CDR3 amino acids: CASSLDPGRINNEQFF. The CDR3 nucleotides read TGCGCCAGCAGCTTGGATCCGGGACGGATAAACAATGAGCAGTTCTTC.

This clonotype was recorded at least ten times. CDR3 sequence: CASLGLAGNEQFF. The CDR3 DNA reads TGCGCCAGCTTGGGGCTAGCGGGCAATGAGCAGTTCTTC. V is TRBV5-1 and J is TRBJ2-1; 8 positions match TRBD2. V gave up 7 bases and J gave up 6 bases; unmatched junction bases: 6. CDR1 is SGHRS, CDR2 YFSETQ, per germline. This CDR3 contains 13 residues.

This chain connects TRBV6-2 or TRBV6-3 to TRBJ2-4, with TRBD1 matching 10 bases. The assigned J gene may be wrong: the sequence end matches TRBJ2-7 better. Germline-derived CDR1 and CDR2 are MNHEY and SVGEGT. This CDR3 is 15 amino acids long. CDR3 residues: CASRKGPDRGYEQYF. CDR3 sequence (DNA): TGTGCCAGCAGAAAGGGCCCGGACAGGGGGTACGAGCAGTACTTC.

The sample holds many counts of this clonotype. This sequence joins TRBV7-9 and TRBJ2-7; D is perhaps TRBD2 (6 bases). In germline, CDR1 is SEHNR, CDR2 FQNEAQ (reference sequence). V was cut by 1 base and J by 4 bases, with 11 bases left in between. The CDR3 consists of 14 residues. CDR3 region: CASSLGPGVYEQYF. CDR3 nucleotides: TGTGCCAGCAGCTTAGGACCGGGGGTATACGAGCAGTACTTC.

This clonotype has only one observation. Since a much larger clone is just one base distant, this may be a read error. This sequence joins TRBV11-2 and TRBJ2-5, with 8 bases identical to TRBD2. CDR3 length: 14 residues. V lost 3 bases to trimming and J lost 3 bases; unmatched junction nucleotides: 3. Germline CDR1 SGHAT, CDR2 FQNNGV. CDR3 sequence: CASSFGREKETQYF. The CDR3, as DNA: TGTGCCAGCAGCTTCGGGAGGGAGAAAGAGACCCAGTACTTC. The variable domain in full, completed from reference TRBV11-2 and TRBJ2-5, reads EAGVAQSPRYKIIEKRQSVAFWCNPISGHATLYWYQQILGQGPKLLIQFQNNGVVDDSQLPKDRFSAERLKGVDSTLKIQPAKLEDSAVYLCASSFGREKETQYFGPGTRLLVL.

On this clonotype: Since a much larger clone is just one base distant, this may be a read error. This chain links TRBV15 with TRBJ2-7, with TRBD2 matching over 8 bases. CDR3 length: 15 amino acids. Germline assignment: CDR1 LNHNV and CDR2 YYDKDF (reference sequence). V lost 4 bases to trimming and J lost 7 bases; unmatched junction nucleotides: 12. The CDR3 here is CATSTKRGSYNEQYF. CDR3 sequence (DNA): TGTGCCACCAGCACCAAGCGGGGGTCCTACAATGAGCAGTACTTC.